This TCR beta chain is from a study of T cells in Graves' hyperthyroidism and ophthalmopathy. This clonotype was seen repeatedly, ten times or more. The target antigen is unknown. General observations from the study: With a median lead of around 6.7 months before onset, the model predicted ophthalmopathy. Using 13 V-J features, a model discriminated ophthalmopathy from stable hyperthyroidism.

Amplification of TCR beta CDR3 regions used RNA as the template. The HTBI primer set drove a first-round RT-PCR of the TCR CDR3. One entry per CDR3 protein results from TCRdb running MiXCR on the multiplex PCR reads. The profile shows more than 350,000 distinct CDR3 sequences, about 15% of them singletons. This CDR3 region has 14 residues. Trimming pared 5 bases from V and 0 bases from J, leaving 11 bases between. Germline values: CDR1 SQVTM, CDR2 ANQGSEA. No progression to ophthalmopathy during 18 months of follow-up defined stable disease. These patients, aged 18 to 65, had recently diagnosed hyperthyroidism lasting under 2 months.

This TCR was recovered from a woman aged 30 to 39 with Graves' hyperthyroidism. The chain couples TRBV29-1 to TRBJ2-1, with D uncertain. Specimen: blood. The CDR3, as DNA: TGCAGCGTTACCATCACCAGCTCCTACAATGAGCAGTTCTTC. It encodes CSVTITSSYNEQFF.